These T cell receptor beta chains were read from a single sample in a study of PD-1 blockade in classical Hodgkin lymphoma. Sequencing used immunoSEQ multiplex PCR; TCRdb keeps in-frame clones, though not all of them. Of some 95,000 clones in the sample, roughly nine tenths are singletons; the top ten hold roughly 10%. Source: peripheral blood mononuclear cells (PBMCs), taken before the second cycle of nivolumab. These receptors were taken from a human donor with classical Hodgkin lymphoma. Each CDR3 is given with its conserved first and last residue. A D gene is named only where the DNA matches it firmly. Clone size appears in some rows only: once, few, many, or a class for an expanded clone.

>TRBV5-1|TRBJ2-5|TRBD2|-
CASSLSISGRREGETQYF
TGCGCCAGCAGCTTGAGTATTAGCGGGAGGAGAGAGGGAGAGACCCAGTACTTC
>TRBV4-2|TRBJ2-6|-|-
CASSQDLVRASSGANVLTF
TGTGCCAGCAGCCAAGATCTGGTCAGGGCGAGCTCTGGGGCCAACGTCCTGACTTTC
>TRBV19|TRBJ2-7|-|-
CASSIVDSYEQYF
TGTGCCAGTAGTATAGTTGACTCCTACGAGCAGTACTTC
>TRBV9|TRBJ2-5|-|-
CASSPGTTQETQYF
TGTGCCAGCAGCCCAGGGACCACTCAAGAGACCCAGTACTTC
>TRBV5-1|TRBJ2-7|-|-
CASSLPHSYEQYF
TGCGCCAGCAGCTTGCCCCACTCCTACGAGCAGTACTTC
>TRBV4-1|TRBJ2-7|-|once
CASSQTGSGEQYF
TGCGCCAGCAGCCAAACAGGATCTGGGGAGCAGTACTTC
>TRBV28|TRBJ2-1|-|few
CASSPGVNEQFF
TGTGCCAGCAGTCCAGGGGTGAATGAGCAGTTCTTC
>TRBV2|TRBJ2-7|TRBD1|-
CASRGTDTYEQYF
TGTGCCAGCAGGGGGACAGACACCTACGAGCAGTACTTC
>TRBV5-1|TRBJ2-7|TRBD1|-
CASSFGTVSNEQYF
TGCGCCAGCAGCTTTGGGACAGTAAGTAACGAGCAGTACTTC
>TRBV12-2|TRBJ2-3|-|-
CASRLRKQACTDTQYF
TGTGCAAGTCGCTTACGAAAGCAAGCCTGCACAGATACGCAGTATTTT
>TRBV4-1|TRBJ2-6|TRBD1|few
CASSHRPDRASSGANVLTF
TGCGCCAGCAGCCACAGACCCGACAGGGCCTCCTCTGGGGCCAACGTCCTGACTTTC
>TRBV5-5|TRBJ2-1|TRBD1|few
CASSFGQGAYNEQFF
TGTGCCAGCAGCTTCGGACAGGGCGCCTACAATGAGCAGTTCTTC
>TRBV7-9|TRBJ2-3|TRBD2|-
CASSLAGTSGRSDTQYF
TGTGCCAGCAGCTTAGCAGGGACTAGCGGGAGGTCAGATACGCAGTATTTT
>TRBV10-3|TRBJ2-5|-|-
CAISERDNQETQYF
TGTGCCATCAGTGAGAGGGACAATCAAGAGACCCAGTACTTC
>TRBV7-2|TRBJ2-1|-|-
CASSLGTSRYNEQFF
TGTGCCAGCAGCTTAGGGACTTCCAGATACAATGAGCAGTTCTTC
>TRBV30|TRBJ2-1|-|-
CAWSPDRYNEQFF
TGTGCCTGGAGCCCGGACAGATACAATGAGCAGTTCTTC
>TRBV7-9|TRBJ2-2|-|-
CASSREQGGELFF
TGTGCCAGCAGCCGAGAGCAAGGCGGGGAGCTGTTTTTT
>TRBV13|TRBJ2-3|TRBD2|-
CASSPTLAGSTDTQYF
TGTGCCAGCAGCCCTACGCTAGCGGGGAGCACAGATACGCAGTATTTT
>TRBV7-8|TRBJ2-7|TRBD2|-
CASSLERPGLAQYF
TGTGCCAGCAGCTTAGAGAGACCGGGACTAGCACAGTACTTC
>TRBV5-1|TRBJ1-1|-|-
CASAYRDSRPPEAFF
TGCGCCAGCGCATACCGAGACAGTCGTCCCCCTGAAGCTTTCTTT
>TRBV18|TRBJ2-3|TRBD1|once
CASSPGQGSTDTQYF
TGTGCCAGCTCACCGGGACAGGGGAGCACAGATACGCAGTATTTT
>TRBV6-1|TRBJ2-2|-|-
CASSDTGELFF
TGTGCCAGCAGTGATACCGGGGAGCTGTTTTTT